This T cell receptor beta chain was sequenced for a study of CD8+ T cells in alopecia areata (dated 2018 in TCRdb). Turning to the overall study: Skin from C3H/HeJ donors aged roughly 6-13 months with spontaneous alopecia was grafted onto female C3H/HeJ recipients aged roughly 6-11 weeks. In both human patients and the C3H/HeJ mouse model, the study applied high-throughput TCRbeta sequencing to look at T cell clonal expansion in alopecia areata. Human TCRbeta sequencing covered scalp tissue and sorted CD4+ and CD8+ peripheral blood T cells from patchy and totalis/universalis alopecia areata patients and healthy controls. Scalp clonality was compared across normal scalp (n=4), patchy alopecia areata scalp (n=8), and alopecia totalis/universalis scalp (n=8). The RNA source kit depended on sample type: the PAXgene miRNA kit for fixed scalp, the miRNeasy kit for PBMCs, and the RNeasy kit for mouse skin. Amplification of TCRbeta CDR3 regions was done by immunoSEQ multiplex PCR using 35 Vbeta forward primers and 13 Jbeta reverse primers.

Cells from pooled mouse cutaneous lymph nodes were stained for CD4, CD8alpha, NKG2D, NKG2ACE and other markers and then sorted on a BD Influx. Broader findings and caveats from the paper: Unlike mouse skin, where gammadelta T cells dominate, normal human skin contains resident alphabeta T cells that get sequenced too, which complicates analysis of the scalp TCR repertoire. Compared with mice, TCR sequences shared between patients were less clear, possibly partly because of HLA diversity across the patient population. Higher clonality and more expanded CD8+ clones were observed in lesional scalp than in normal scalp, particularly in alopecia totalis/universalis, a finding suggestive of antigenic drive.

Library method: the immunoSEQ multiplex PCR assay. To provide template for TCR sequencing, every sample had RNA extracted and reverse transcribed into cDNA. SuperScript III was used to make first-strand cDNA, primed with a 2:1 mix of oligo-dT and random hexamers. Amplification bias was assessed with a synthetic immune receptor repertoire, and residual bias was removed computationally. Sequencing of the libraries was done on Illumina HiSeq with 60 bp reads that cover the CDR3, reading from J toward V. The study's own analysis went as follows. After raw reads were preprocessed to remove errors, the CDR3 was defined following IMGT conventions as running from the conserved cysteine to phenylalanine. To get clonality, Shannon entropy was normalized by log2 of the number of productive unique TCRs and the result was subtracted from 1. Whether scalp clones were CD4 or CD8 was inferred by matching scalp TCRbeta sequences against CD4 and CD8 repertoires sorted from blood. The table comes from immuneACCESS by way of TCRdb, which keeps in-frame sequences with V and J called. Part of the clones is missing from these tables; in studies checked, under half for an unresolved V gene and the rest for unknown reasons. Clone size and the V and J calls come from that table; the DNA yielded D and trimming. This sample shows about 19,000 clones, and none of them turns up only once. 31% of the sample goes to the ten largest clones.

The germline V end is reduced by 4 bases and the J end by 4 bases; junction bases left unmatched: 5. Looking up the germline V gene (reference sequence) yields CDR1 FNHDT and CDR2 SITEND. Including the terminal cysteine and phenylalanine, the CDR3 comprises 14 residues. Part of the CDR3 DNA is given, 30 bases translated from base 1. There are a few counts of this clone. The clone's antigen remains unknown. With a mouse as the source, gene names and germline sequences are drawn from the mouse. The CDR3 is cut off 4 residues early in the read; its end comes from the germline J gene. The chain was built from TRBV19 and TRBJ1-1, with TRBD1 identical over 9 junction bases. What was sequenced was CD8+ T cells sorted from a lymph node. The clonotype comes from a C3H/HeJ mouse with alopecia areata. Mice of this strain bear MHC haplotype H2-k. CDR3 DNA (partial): TGTGCCAGCAGTCCCGGGACAGGGTTCACA. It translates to CASSPGTGFT. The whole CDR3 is CASSPGTGFTEVFF.